The T cell receptor beta chain described here comes from a study of blood T cells in healthy people across ages. Using a J-beta primer mix together with a sample-barcoded 5' primer, a second PCR was run for roughly 6 to 12 cycles. TCRdb redid the calling of the 5' RACE reads with MiXCR, one entry per CDR3 protein. The profile shows approximately 810,000 distinct CDR3 sequences, about 30% of them singletons. With 7 bases removed from V and 11 bases from J, the gap between germline ends came to 20 bases. This CDR3 has 13 residues. Germline assignment: CDR1 GTSNPN and CDR2 SVGIG (reference sequence). Overall study results and limits: Possibly, changes in expanded clonotypes were confounded because donor CMV status was unknown.

Points on this clonotype: The antigen is unknown.

Healthy individuals of Caucasian origin from Russia, aged 6 to 90, served as donors. Sequences were obtained from blood. This receptor was taken from an elderly woman in good health. The chain carries TRBV30 and TRBJ1-4; D might be TRBD1 (6 bases). The CDR3 DNA sequence: TGTGCCTCTCTCAGGGGTTCCGCAGAGAAACTGTTTTTT. Its translation is CASLRGSAEKLFF.